This T cell receptor beta chain was captured by sequencing in a study of blood T cell repertoires in COVID-19. Across the study: Donors in the United States, Italy and Spain gave samples during acute or convalescent COVID-19.

Method: immunoSEQ multiplex PCR; TCRdb's copy keeps in-frame clones and lacks some. Here the sample spans 100,000 to 150,000 clones, roughly 69% being singletons. Per the germline V gene, CDR1 is LGHDT and CDR2 is YNNKEL (reference sequence). The CDR3 has 14 amino acids. V was shortened by 1 base and J by 0 bases, with 7 bases between the two germline ends. Sequenced sample: peripheral blood. V is TRBV3-1 (or the pseudogene TRBV3-2) and J is TRBJ2-7; no clear D gene. This receptor was identified in a woman aged 70-85 years with acute or convalescent COVID-19. The CDR3 region has the DNA TGTGCCAGCAGCCAAGGTGTGAGCTCCTACGAGCAGTACTTC. This translates into CASSQGVSSYEQYF.